This entry lists 9 T cell receptor beta chains sequenced from one sample in a study of TIL therapy for anti-PD-1-resistant metastatic lung cancer (dated by TCRdb to about 2021). TCR beta CDR3 regions were amplified from genomic DNA by bias-controlled multiplex PCR with the immunoSEQ v3 hsTCRB kit. Entries here come from immuneACCESS through TCRdb and include only in-frame sequences with V and J called. Some clones fail to appear in such tables; in the studies checked, an unresolved V gene covers under half of the shortfall, and the cause of the remainder is unknown. This sample holds over 7,500 clones; more than 70% were observed only once. The leading ten clones occupy roughly an eighth of the sample. In light of the paper, this sample's time point label describes: pre-treatment sample, taken before nivolumab and TIL therapy. Baseline tumor samples were excised metastases, mostly pleural nodules or supraclavicular lymph nodes, from the same resection used to grow TIL.

This specimen consisted of tumor tissue, obtained at baseline. These receptors all stem from a person aged 25-85 years with non-small cell lung cancer.

The chain recombines TRBV5-8 with TRBJ1-5; possible D gene TRBD1, 5 bases. The germline gives CDR1 SGHTS, CDR2 YDEGEE. Trimming pared 0 bases from V and 4 bases from J, leaving 11 bases between. The CDR3 is 15 amino acids. The CDR3 sequence: CASSLVQGLNQPQHF. The CDR3, as DNA: TGTGCCAGCAGCTTGGTTCAGGGATTGAATCAGCCCCAGCATTTT. The entire variable domain, with the rest obtained from reference TRBV5-8 and TRBJ1-5, is as follows: EAGVTQSPTHLIKTRGQQATLRCSPISGHTSVYWYQQALGLGLQFLLWYDEGEERNRGNFPPRFSGRQFPNYSSELNVNALELEDSALYLCASSLVQGLNQPQHFGDGTRLSIL.

The chain uses TRBV6-1 and TRBJ1-6, with no clear D. V was shortened by 0 bases and J by 0 bases, with 15 bases between the two germline ends. The CDR3 has 19 amino acids. Germline V gene sequence: CDR1 MNHNS, CDR2 SASEGT. CDR3 sequence: CASSEAYLGISSYNSPLHF. The CDR3 nucleotides are TGTGCCAGCAGTGAAGCCTACCTCGGGATTAGCTCCTATAATTCACCCCTCCACTTT.

The V and J genes are TRBV29-1 and TRBJ2-2; 10 nucleotides match TRBD2. J lost 1 base, V lost 5 bases, and 1 base had no gene match. Germline V gene lookup returns CDR1 SQVTM and CDR2 ANQGSEA. The CDR3 runs 14 residues. This CDR3 is CSVRLAGNTGELFF. The CDR3 bases are TGCAGCGTTCGACTAGCGGGGAACACCGGGGAGCTGTTTTTT.

This chain links TRBV28 with TRBJ2-7, with D perhaps TRBD2 (7 bases). Trimming took off 5 bases at V and 3 bases at J, with 17 bases between the two ends. CDR3 length: 15 amino acids. CDR1 and CDR2 from the germline V gene are MDHEN and SYDVKM. The chain's CDR3 is CASSRMGASGYEQYF. The DNA for the CDR3 is TGTGCCAGCAGTCGAATGGGGGCTAGCGGCTACGAGCAGTACTTC. Based on the CDR3 plus reference TRBV28 and TRBJ2-7, the full variable domain is DVKVTQSSRYLVKRTGEKVFLECVQDMDHENMFWYRQDPGLGLRLIYFSYDVKMKEKGDIPEGYSVSREKKERFSLILESASTNQTSMYLCASSRMGASGYEQYFGPGTRLTVT.

V is TRBV6-5 and J is TRBJ1-2; D is unresolved. This CDR3 spans 13 amino acids. V was shortened by 4 bases and J by 6 bases, with 12 bases between the two germline ends. Germline V lookup: CDR1 MNHEY, CDR2 SVGAGI. The CDR3 sequence: CASSFGSGDGYTF. In DNA, the CDR3 is TGTGCCAGCAGTTTTGGTAGCGGGGATGGCTACACCTTC.

This sequence joins TRBV19 and TRBJ2-1; tentatively, D is TRBD1 (5 bases). V was pared by 7 bases and J by 0 bases, with 13 bases between. Germline V CDR1 and CDR2: LNHDA, SQIVND (reference sequence). The CDR3 totals 15 residues. CDR3 residues: CASTPVDSSYNEQFF. The CDR3, as DNA: TGTGCCAGTACCCCTGTCGACAGCTCCTACAATGAGCAGTTCTTC.

The chain links TRBV7-6 to TRBJ2-5, with D tentatively TRBD1 or TRBD2 (5 bases each). The CDR3 has 14 residues. Trimming removed 0 bases from V and 4 bases from J, with 9 bases in between. In germline, CDR1 is SGHVS, CDR2 FNYEAQ. CDR3 sequence reads: CASSLAGPPETQYF. DNA for the CDR3: TGTGCCAGCAGCTTAGCGGGACCCCCAGAGACCCAGTACTTC.

The V gene is TRBV7-9, the J gene TRBJ1-4; D not resolved. The CDR3 totals 12 residues. V gave up 3 bases and J gave up 8 bases, with 7 bases separating them. Germline lookup yields CDR1 SEHNR and CDR2 FQNEAQ (reference sequence). The CDR3 coding sequence is TGTGCCAGCAGCTTTGATGAGGAAAAACTGTTTTTT. Amino acids: CASSFDEEKLFF.

For the CDR3, the DNA is TGTGCCAGCAGTGTAGGACTAGCGGTGTACGAGCAGTACTTC. Translating gives CASSVGLAVYEQYF. The gene calls are TRBV2 and TRBJ2-7, with 10 bases aligning to TRBD2. The germline V gene encodes CDR1 SNHLY and CDR2 FYNNEI. V shed 4 bases and J 4 bases; nucleotides not matched to a gene: 4. The CDR3 sequence is 14 residues long.